This T cell receptor beta chain was identified during a study of regulatory and conventional T cells in RAG deficiency. Genomic DNA came from blood conventional CD4+ T cells gated CD25-low CD127-high. Overall study findings and caveats: Shorter CDR3s in all patient subsets; >75% Treg-Tconv overlap in Omenn.

Measured with immunoSEQ multiplex PCR; TCRdb has only the in-frame clones, and not every one. The sample consists of around 22,000 clones, 85% to 95% of them appearing once. V lost 6 bases, J lost 2 bases, and 11 bases lay in between. Germline loops: CDR1 MNHNY, CDR2 SVGAGI (reference sequence). The CDR3 runs to 14 residues. About this clone: Its antigen is unknown.

These data also formed part of another study, on regulatory T cells. From that study: Amplification used 52 TRBV primers and 13 TRBJ primers.

Sequencing was performed on CD4+ T cells sorted from blood. This TCR was sampled from a human donor in good health. The gene calls are TRBV6-6 and TRBJ1-5; perhaps TRBD1 as D (6 bases). CDR3 sequence: CASRQQGGNQPQHF. The CDR3 DNA is TGTGCCAGCAGACAACAGGGTGGCAATCAGCCCCAGCATTTT.